These 17 T cell receptor beta chains were sequenced from one sample in a study of blood T cell repertoires in COVID-19. Method: immunoSEQ multiplex PCR; TCRdb's copy keeps in-frame clones and lacks some. There are 100,000 to 150,000 clones in the sample; 86% occur only once, and more than 9.5% lies in the top ten. The sample taken for sequencing was peripheral blood. The source is a woman between 70 and 85 years old with COVID-19, enrolled during active disease.

The chain combines TRBV9 with TRBJ1-1; possible D gene TRBD1, 5 bases. Between the trimmed V and J ends, which lost 0 bases and 5 bases, there was a span of 14 bases. The CDR3 length is 15 residues. CDR1 and CDR2 (germline): SGDLS, YYNGEE. CDR3 in DNA: TGTGCCAGCAGCGTAGGCCTAGGGAGGGGAACTGAAGCTTTCTTT. Translating gives CASSVGLGRGTEAFF.

The rearrangement links TRBV10-3 to TRBJ2-5; TRBD1 matches at 9 bases. Germline V gene lookup returns CDR1 ENHRY and CDR2 SYGVKD. This CDR3 has 14 amino acids. Trimming took 7 bases from V and 0 from J; bases not matched to a gene: 3. Written as DNA, the CDR3 is TGTGCCATCAAGCGGGACAGGGACCAAGAGACCCAGTACTTC. It yields the protein CAIKRDRDQETQYF.

The V call is TRBV21-1, the J call TRBJ1-5; no DNA check was done on the table's D call, TRBD1. TRBV21-1 corresponds to a pseudogene. The CDR3 consists of 16 residues. CDR3 loop: CASSKLADRSDQPQHF. As DNA, the CDR3 is TGTGCCAGCAGCAAACTCGCGGACAGGTCGGATCAGCCCCAGCATTTT.

J is TRBJ2-3 and V is TRBV5-6; D remains unclear. The germline V gene encodes CDR1 SGHDT and CDR2 YYEEEE. Trimming took 3 bases from V and 0 from J, leaving 11 bases between them. CDR3 length: 15 residues. The CDR3 nucleotides are TGTGCCAGCAGCTGGCCCCCCCCTAGCACAGATACGCAGTATTTT. This encodes CASSWPPPSTDTQYF.

The chain uses TRBV28 and TRBJ2-7, with D perhaps matching TRBD1 (6 bases). The CDR3 is made up of 14 amino acids. Per the germline V gene, CDR1 is MDHEN and CDR2 is SYDVKM. Trimming took 8 bases from V and 6 from J, leaving 20 bases between them. The CDR3 nucleotides read TGTGCCAGCTGGGGGTGGACAGCAGTGGGCGAGCAGTACTTC. Protein sequence: CASWGWTAVGEQYF.

This rearrangement joins TRBV18 to TRBJ2-1; 10 bases agree with TRBD2. Looked up from germline, CDR1 is KGHSH and CDR2 is LQKENI. V shed 6 bases and J 4 bases; nucleotides not matched to a gene: 3. The CDR3 is made up of 14 amino acids. The CDR3: CASSPSGGYNEQFF. The CDR3 nucleotides read TGTGCCAGCTCGCCTAGCGGGGGATACAATGAGCAGTTCTTC.

Turning to this clone: This sample includes further DNA sequences coding for the same CDR3. The CDR3 is CASSLRTDSPLHF. Here the CDR3 DNA reads TGTGCCAGCAGTTTAAGGACAGATTCACCCCTCCACTTT. This sequence joins TRBV12-3 or TRBV12-4 and TRBJ1-6, with D possibly being TRBD1 (6 bases). Deletions cut 2 bases from V and 8 bases from J, with 7 bases between. This CDR3 is built from 13 residues.

This clone was seen a few times. The chain joins TRBV29-1 to TRBJ2-2; D possibly corresponds to TRBD1 (6 bases). The CDR3 covers 12 residues. From germline, CDR1 is SQVTM and CDR2 ANQGSEA. CDR3 sequence: CTAGDNTGELFF. In DNA form, the CDR3 reads TGCACGGCAGGGGACAACACCGGGGAGCTGTTTTTT.

This chain connects TRBV5-1 to TRBJ1-6, with D possibly matching TRBD1 (6 bases). This CDR3 comprises 14 residues. The germline gives CDR1 SGHRS, CDR2 YFSETQ. V shed 0 bases and J shed 7 bases, with 8 bases lying between them. The CDR3 is CASSLGGRNSPLHF. The CDR3 DNA follows: TGCGCCAGCAGCTTGGGGGGGCGCAATTCACCCCTCCACTTT.

The chain links TRBV18 to TRBJ1-3; the match to TRBD1 covers 9 bases. V lost 4 bases, J lost 0 bases, and 4 bases stayed unmatched. Germline CDR1 reads KGHSH; CDR2 reads LQKENI. The CDR3 spans 16 residues. In DNA, the CDR3 is TGTGCCAGCTCACGGACAGGGGCCTACTCTGGAAACACCATATATTTT. As protein: CASSRTGAYSGNTIYF.

The V call is TRBV19, the J call TRBJ1-6; D may be TRBD1 (5 bases). The CDR3 runs to 15 residues. Germline V gives CDR1 LNHDA, CDR2 SQIVND (reference sequence). Trimming removed 3 bases from V and 10 bases from J, with 16 bases in between. The CDR3, as DNA: TGTGCCAGTAGTATGGGCAGGGCCCAAGTCTCACCCCTCCACTTT. It translates to CASSMGRAQVSPLHF. Full variable domain (outside the CDR3, taken from reference TRBV19 and TRBJ1-6): DGGITQSPKYLFRKEGQNVTLSCEQNLNHDAMYWYRQDPGQGLRLIYYSQIVNDFQKGDIAEGYSVSREKKESFPLTVTSAQKNPTAFYLCASSMGRAQVSPLHFGNGTRLTVT.

The J gene is TRBJ2-2, the V gene TRBV6-6; perhaps TRBD2 as D (6 bases). This CDR3 spans 15 amino acids. Germline assignment: CDR1 MNHNY and CDR2 SVGAGI (reference sequence). V dropped 7 bases and J dropped 5 bases, with 17 bases sitting between them. In nucleotides, the CDR3 is TGTGCCAGCAATCGACGGGACTCTGGGACCGGGGAGCTGTTTTTT. It specifies CASNRRDSGTGELFF.

The V and J genes are TRBV2 and TRBJ1-2; 10 bases line up with TRBD1. There are 14 residues in the CDR3. The V gene's germline CDR1 is SNHLY and CDR2 FYNNEI. V shed 5 bases and J 6 bases; nucleotides not matched to a gene: 6. The CDR3 nucleotides read TGTGCCAGCAGTTTCGACAGGGGGCAGGATGGCTACACCTTC. Protein sequence: CASSFDRGQDGYTF.

The rearrangement uses TRBV5-4 and TRBJ1-1, with D uncertain. CDR1 and CDR2 (germline): SGHNT, YYREEE (reference sequence). Trimming left V 2 bases short and J 1 base short, with 3 bases between. The CDR3 covers 12 residues. CDR3 in amino acids: CASSFGNTEAFF. For the CDR3, the DNA is TGTGCCAGCAGCTTCGGGAACACTGAAGCTTTCTTT.

This clone was observed a single time. The rearrangement links TRBV7-2 to TRBJ1-2, with D perhaps matching TRBD1 (6 bases). Germline lookup yields CDR1 SGHTA and CDR2 FQGNSA. The V end lost 5 bases, the J end lost 8 bases, and 15 bases lay between the germline ends. The CDR3 sequence is 13 residues long. The chain's CDR3 is CASSITGFAGYTF. The CDR3 DNA sequence: TGTGCCAGCAGCATTACAGGGTTTGCGGGCTACACCTTC.

The genes are TRBV11-2 and TRBJ2-5, with no clear D. Germline V gene lookup returns CDR1 SGHAT and CDR2 FQNNGV. V lost 3 bases and J lost 7, with 6 bases in between. The CDR3 has 11 amino acids. CDR3: CASSFRGTQYF. The CDR3, as DNA: TGTGCCAGCAGCTTTCGAGGGACCCAGTACTTC. The full variable domain, in which reference TRBV11-2 and TRBJ2-5 provide the parts outside the CDR3, is EAGVAQSPRYKIIEKRQSVAFWCNPISGHATLYWYQQILGQGPKLLIQFQNNGVVDDSQLPKDRFSAERLKGVDSTLKIQPAKLEDSAVYLCASSFRGTQYFGPGTRLLVL.

The V gene is TRBV2, the J gene TRBJ1-1; perhaps TRBD1 as D (6 bases). CDR1 is SNHLY and CDR2 is FYNNEI in the germline V gene. V was shortened by 11 bases and J by 0 bases, with 13 bases between the two germline ends. CDR3 length equals 13 residues. The CDR3 DNA follows: TGTGCCCACCAGGGGAGGGTGAACACTGAAGCTTTCTTT. Translation gives CAHQGRVNTEAFF. The whole variable domain, remainder taken from reference TRBV2 and TRBJ1-1, is EPEVTQTPSHQVTQMGQEVILRCVPISNHLYFYWYRQILGQKVEFLVSFYNNEISEKSEIFDDQFSVERPDGSNFTLKIRSTKLEDSAMYFCAHQGRVNTEAFFGQGTRLTVV.